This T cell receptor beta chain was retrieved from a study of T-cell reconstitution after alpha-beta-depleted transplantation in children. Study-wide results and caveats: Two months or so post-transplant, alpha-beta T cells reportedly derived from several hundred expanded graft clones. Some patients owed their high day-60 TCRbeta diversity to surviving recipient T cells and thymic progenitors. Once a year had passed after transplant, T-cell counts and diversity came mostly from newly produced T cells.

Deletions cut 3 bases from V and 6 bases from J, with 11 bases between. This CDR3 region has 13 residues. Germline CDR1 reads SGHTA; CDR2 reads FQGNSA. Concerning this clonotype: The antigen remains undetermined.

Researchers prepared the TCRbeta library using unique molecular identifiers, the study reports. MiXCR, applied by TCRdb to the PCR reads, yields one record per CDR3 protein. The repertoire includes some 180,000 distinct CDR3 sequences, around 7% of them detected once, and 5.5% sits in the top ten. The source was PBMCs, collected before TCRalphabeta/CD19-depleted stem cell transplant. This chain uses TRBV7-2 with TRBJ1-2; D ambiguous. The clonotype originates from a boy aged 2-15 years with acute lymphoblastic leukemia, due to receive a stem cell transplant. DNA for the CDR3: TGTGCCAGCAGCTTTACATTCCGGGATGGCTACACCTTC. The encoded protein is CASSFTFRDGYTF. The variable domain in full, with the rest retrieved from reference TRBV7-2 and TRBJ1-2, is GAGVSQSPSNKVTEKGKDVELRCDPISGHTALYWYRQSLGQGLEFLIYFQGNSAPDKSGLPSDRFSAERTGGSVSTLTIQRTQQEDSAVYLCASSFTFRDGYTFGSGTRLTVV.